This TCR beta chain was found in a study of post-analysis software for immune sequencing data. Unique molecular identifiers tagged the TCR beta cDNA libraries. TCRdb called the PCR reads again in MiXCR, with one record for every CDR3 protein. The table lists about 430,000 distinct CDR3 sequences, about 40% of them singletons. This clonotype occurred a few times. Specimen: blood. The sequence was collected from a girl aged 2 to 10 with multiple sclerosis.

CDR3 amino acids: CASSFKSLTYEQYF. CDR3 nucleotide sequence: TGTGCCAGCAGCTTTAAGAGCCTAACCTACGAGCAGTACTTC. V is TRBV7-2 and J is TRBJ2-7; no definite D call. Deletions cut 3 bases from V and 2 bases from J, with 11 bases between. The CDR3 extends over 14 amino acids. The germline V gene has CDR1 SGHTA and CDR2 FQGNSA. The full variable domain, rest sourced from reference TRBV7-2 and TRBJ2-7, is GAGVSQSPSNKVTEKGKDVELRCDPISGHTALYWYRQSLGQGLEFLIYFQGNSAPDKSGLPSDRFSAERTGGSVSTLTIQRTQQEDSAVYLCASSFKSLTYEQYFGPGTRLTVT.